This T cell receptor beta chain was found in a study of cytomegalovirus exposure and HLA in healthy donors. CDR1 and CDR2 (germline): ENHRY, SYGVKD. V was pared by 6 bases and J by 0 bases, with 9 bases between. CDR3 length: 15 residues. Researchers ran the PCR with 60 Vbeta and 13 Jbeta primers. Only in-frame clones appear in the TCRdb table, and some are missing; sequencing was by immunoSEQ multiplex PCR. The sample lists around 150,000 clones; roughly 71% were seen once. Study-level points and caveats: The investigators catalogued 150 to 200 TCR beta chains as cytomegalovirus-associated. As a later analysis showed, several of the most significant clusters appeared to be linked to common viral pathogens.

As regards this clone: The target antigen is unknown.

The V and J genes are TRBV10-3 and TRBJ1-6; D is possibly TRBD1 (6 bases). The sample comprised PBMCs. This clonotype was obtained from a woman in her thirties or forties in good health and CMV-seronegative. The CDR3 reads CAIRGGGSYNSPLHF. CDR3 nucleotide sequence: TGTGCCATCAGAGGGGGGGGCTCCTATAATTCACCCCTCCACTTT.